This paragraph covers one TCR beta chain sequence. The source of the sample is a study of blood T cell repertoires in COVID-19. V was shortened by 4 bases and J by 3 bases, with 21 bases between the two germline ends. The germline V gene encodes CDR1 SEHNR and CDR2 FQNEAQ (reference sequence). The CDR3 is 18 residues long. Sequencing was performed with immunoSEQ multiplex PCR; in TCRdb, only in-frame clones are kept and a portion is missing. The sample yields 100,000 to 150,000 clones, 84% seen once. This chain links TRBV7-9 with TRBJ2-2, with D uncertain. This TCR was recovered from a woman aged 25-40 years who had recovered from COVID-19. The sample comprised peripheral blood. For the CDR3, the DNA is TGTGCCAGCAGCTCTCGTTTTGATAACAAATACGACACCGGGGAGCTGTTTTTT. Encoded protein: CASSSRFDNKYDTGELFF.